Shown below are 29 T cell receptor beta chains from a single sample sequenced in a study of vaccination and CD4 T cells after COVID-19. The antigens for these receptors are not known. Treatment meaning: approximately nine-day PBMC culture with coronavirus spike peptide pools or control peptides (ViraFEST assay). The unexposed donor gave CD4+ T cells before the COVID-19 pandemic (2011-2018). Cultured CD4+ T-cell DNA underwent Oncomine TCR Beta short-read sequencing. TCRdb fed the PCR reads into MiXCR, producing one record per CDR3 protein. The repertoire holds thousands of distinct CDR3 sequences, approximately 50% seen once, with around two fifths in the top ten. What was sequenced was CD4+ T cells from blood, cultured in vitro. The receptors come from a human donor in good health.

The chain couples TRBV4-1 to TRBJ2-3; 7 nucleotides agree with TRBD2. J gave up 9 bases and V 1 base, and 13 bases lay outside the gene matches. The CDR3 runs to 16 residues. CDR1 and CDR2 (germline): MGHRA, YSYEKL. CDR3 in DNA: TGCGCCAGCAGCCAAGGGGGCATGAACCGGGAGGAAACGCAGTATTTT. Protein: CASSQGGMNREETQYF.

This clonotype was seen only a few times. The rearrangement links TRBV28 to TRBJ1-5; TRBD1 might be the D (6 bases). Germline V gives CDR1 MDHEN, CDR2 SYDVKM. V was trimmed by 5 bases and J by 1 base, leaving 15 bases between them. The length of the CDR3 is 16 residues. Written as DNA, the CDR3 is TGTGCCAGCAGTCGTCCTGCGGACAGAAGCAATCAGCCCCAGCATTTT. Its protein is CASSRPADRSNQPQHF. Together with reference TRBV28 and TRBJ1-5, the CDR3 gives the full variable domain: DVKVTQSSRYLVKRTGEKVFLECVQDMDHENMFWYRQDPGLGLRLIYFSYDVKMKEKGDIPEGYSVSREKKERFSLILESASTNQTSMYLCASSRPADRSNQPQHFGDGTRLSIL.

The genes are TRBV7-9 and TRBJ1-2; D possibly corresponds to TRBD1 (5 bases). The CDR3 contains 12 residues. The V end was cut by 1 base, the J end by 8 bases, with 8 bases between. Germline values: CDR1 SEHNR, CDR2 FQNEAQ (reference sequence). DNA for the CDR3: TGTGCCAGCAGCTTAGTAGGGGACGGCTACACCTTC. Amino acids: CASSLVGDGYTF. Variable domain in full (rest from reference TRBV7-9 and TRBJ1-2): DTGVSQNPRHKITKRGQNVTFRCDPISEHNRLYWYRQTLGQGPEFLTYFQNEAQLEKSRLLSDRFSAERPKGSFSTLEIQRTEQGDSAMYLCASSLVGDGYTFGSGTRLTVV.

V and J are TRBV4-1 and TRBJ2-1; perhaps TRBD2 as D (6 bases). The CDR3 has 18 amino acids. V lost 4 bases to trimming and J lost 0 bases, with 19 bases between them. The germline V gene has CDR1 MGHRA and CDR2 YSYEKL. In DNA form, the CDR3 reads TGCGCCAGCAGCCCCCGGGCGGGAACCCAAAGCTCCTACAATGAGCAGTTCTTC. It yields the protein CASSPRAGTQSSYNEQFF.

In this sample, this clonotype turned up once. The J gene is TRBJ2-3, the V gene TRBV6-5; 12 bases line up with TRBD2. Germline V lookup: CDR1 MNHEY, CDR2 SVGAGI. The CDR3 runs to 18 residues. J was trimmed by 4 bases and V by 2 bases; bases with no gene match: 10. CDR3 coding DNA: TGTGCCAGCAGTTACAGGTGGGCGCCTAGCGGGGGGGCAGATACGCAGTATTTT. Protein sequence: CASSYRWAPSGGADTQYF.

CDR3 amino acids: CASSPGLAGLFAKNIQYF. The CDR3 nucleotides are TGCGCCAGCAGCCCTGGACTAGCGGGGCTCTTTGCCAAAAACATTCAGTACTTC. The chain links TRBV4-1 to TRBJ2-4; 12 bases fit TRBD2. The J segment lost 1 base and the V segment lost 4 bases, leaving 8 bases of the junction unmatched. Per germline, CDR1 MGHRA and CDR2 YSYEKL. The length of the CDR3 is 18 residues.

The CDR3 reads CASAGISYEQYF. Written as DNA, the CDR3 is TGTGCCAGCGCTGGAATCTCCTACGAGCAGTACTTC. The J gene is TRBJ2-7, the V gene TRBV7-2; the D is unclear. This CDR3 is built from 12 residues. Per the germline V gene, CDR1 is SGHTA and CDR2 is FQGNSA. V lost 8 bases and J 0 bases, leaving 8 bases between the germline ends. The full variable domain, its missing parts supplied by reference TRBV7-2 and TRBJ2-7, is GAGVSQSPSNKVTEKGKDVELRCDPISGHTALYWYRQSLGQGLEFLIYFQGNSAPDKSGLPSDRFSAERTGGSVSTLTIQRTQQEDSAVYLCASAGISYEQYFGPGTRLTVT.

This clonotype occurred a few times. The rearrangement links TRBV5-5 to TRBJ1-2; 7 nucleotides agree with TRBD1. The V gene end was trimmed by 0 bases and the J gene end by 4 bases; junction bases not matched to a gene: 9. The CDR3 has 16 amino acids. Germline CDR1 is SGHKS and CDR2 is YYEKEE (reference sequence). CDR3 in amino acids: CASSLGLGQKTYGYTF. In nucleotides, the CDR3 is TGTGCCAGCAGCTTGGGATTGGGACAGAAGACCTATGGCTACACCTTC.

V gene TRBV6-1 combines with J gene TRBJ2-3, with TRBD2 matching 7 bases. The V gene end was trimmed by 5 bases and the J gene end by 1 base; junction bases not matched to a gene: 3. Germline lookup yields CDR1 MNHNS and CDR2 SASEGT. The CDR3 is 14 residues long. The CDR3 here is CASSTGLRTDTQYF. Written as DNA, the CDR3 is TGTGCCAGCAGTACGGGACTACGCACAGATACGCAGTATTTT.

The rearrangement uses TRBV12-3 or TRBV12-4 and TRBJ2-7, with D perhaps matching TRBD2 (6 bases). V lost 0 bases and J lost 8, with 11 bases in between. This CDR3 comprises 13 residues. This CDR3 reads CASSLAGGRKQYF. The CDR3 DNA sequence: TGTGCCAGCAGTTTAGCGGGGGGTCGCAAGCAGTACTTC.

Here the CDR3 reads CASTGFRTQYF. The CDR3 nucleotides read TGTGCCAGCACAGGGTTCCGTACGCAGTATTTT. This rearrangement joins TRBV2 to TRBJ2-3, with D possibly TRBD1 on 5 matching bases. CDR3 size: 11 residues. Trimming stripped 7 bases from V and 8 bases from J, with 10 bases between. Germline CDR1 reads SNHLY; CDR2 reads FYNNEI.

This clonotype showed up just a few times. The chain uses TRBV20-1 and TRBJ2-5, with 7 bases identical to TRBD2. In germline, CDR1 is DFQATT, CDR2 SNEGSKA (reference sequence). Unmatched junction bases numbered 14, after V lost 6 bases and J lost 1 base. The CDR3 extends over 16 amino acids. Here the CDR3 reads CSAERASGAVQETQYF. The CDR3 DNA reads TGCAGTGCCGAGCGAGCTAGCGGCGCGGTCCAAGAGACCCAGTACTTC.

The genes are TRBV15 and TRBJ2-2, with D unclear. V gave up 1 base and J gave up 7 bases, with 7 bases separating them. The CDR3 contains 13 residues. The germline V gene encodes CDR1 LNHNV and CDR2 YYDKDF (reference sequence). CDR3 DNA: TGTGCCACCAGCAGAGGAGCGAACGGGGAGCTGTTTTTT. Amino acids: CATSRGANGELFF.

CDR3 region: CASSVSRPGVPIQYF. The CDR3 DNA is TGTGCCAGCAGTGTAAGTCGGCCAGGGGTTCCCATTCAGTACTTC. The J gene is TRBJ2-4, the V gene TRBV25-1, with D possibly TRBD1 on 6 matching bases. Trimming took off 4 bases at V and 9 bases at J, with 19 bases between the two ends. CDR3 length equals 15 residues. The V gene's germline CDR1 is MGHDK and CDR2 SYGVNS. Supplemented by reference TRBV25-1 and TRBJ2-4, the full variable domain reads EADIYQTPRYLVIGTGKKITLECSQTMGHDKMYWYQQDPGMELHLIHYSYGVNSTEKGDLSSESTVSRIRTEHFPLTLESARPSHTSQYLCASSVSRPGVPIQYFGAGTRLSVL.

The J gene is TRBJ1-2, the V gene TRBV6-2 or TRBV6-3, with D possibly TRBD1 on 6 matching bases. The CDR3 has 14 amino acids. Germline V CDR1 and CDR2: MNHEY, SVGEGT. V gave up 6 bases and J gave up 2 bases, with 13 bases separating them. The CDR3 is CASRPTGQNYGYTF. The CDR3 region has the DNA TGTGCCAGCAGACCGACGGGACAAAACTATGGCTACACCTTC.

The CDR3 reads CASRPGGLEKLFF. CDR3 nucleotides: TGTGCCAGCCGACCAGGGGGCCTTGAAAAACTGTTTTTT. The chain uses TRBV28 and TRBJ1-4, with 8 bases aligning to TRBD1. The germline CDR1 and CDR2 sequences are MDHEN and SYDVKM. Losses at the gene ends were 8 bases for V and 7 bases for J; bases not matched to a gene: 6. CDR3 length: 13 amino acids.

The gene calls are TRBV7-2 and TRBJ2-7; tentatively, D is TRBD2 (5 bases). Looked up from germline, CDR1 is SGHTA and CDR2 is FQGNSA. V shed 5 bases and J shed 2 bases, with 13 bases lying between them. This CDR3 comprises 14 residues. In nucleotides, the CDR3 is TGTGCCAGCAGCGCCAGCGGACGGACCTACGAGCAGTACTTC. Translation: CASSASGRTYEQYF.

This clonotype was counted a few times. The CDR3 reads CASSFSGADQPQHF. DNA for the CDR3: TGTGCCAGCAGTTTTTCGGGGGCAGATCAGCCCCAGCATTTT. The gene calls are TRBV12-3 or TRBV12-4 and TRBJ1-5, with D maybe TRBD1 (6 bases). With 3 bases removed from V and 5 bases from J, the gap between germline ends came to 11 bases. This CDR3 is 14 amino acids long.

The V call is TRBV12-3 or TRBV12-4, the J call TRBJ1-5; D call uncertain. V was pared by 3 bases and J by 4 bases, with 10 bases between. The CDR3 spans 14 residues. The DNA of the CDR3 is TGTGCCAGCAGTTTGGTAAGCGCTAATCAGCCCCAGCATTTT. Translating it yields CASSLVSANQPQHF.

The rearrangement uses TRBV12-3 or TRBV12-4 and TRBJ2-5; TRBD1 matches 8 bases. CDR3 size: 13 residues. The V and J ends lost 4 bases and 5 bases, in that order; junction bases with no gene match: 3. The CDR3: CASSSDRDETQYF. CDR3 nucleotide sequence: TGTGCCAGCAGTTCGGACAGGGACGAGACCCAGTACTTC.

The V gene is TRBV7-2, the J gene TRBJ2-2, with 13 bases fitting TRBD2. The CDR3 consists of 15 residues. V shed 3 bases and J 7 bases; nucleotides not matched to a gene: 2. Germline V gene data show CDR1 as SGHTA and CDR2 as FQGNSA. Here the CDR3 DNA reads TGTGCCAGCAGCTTCGGACTAGCGGGAGTCGGGGAGCTGTTTTTT. Translating gives CASSFGLAGVGELFF.

As to this clonotype: Without the conserved terminal phenylalanine or tryptophan, this CDR3 likely stems from a read error. This chain joins TRBV27 and TRBJ1-2, with TRBD1 as a possible D gene (5 bases). CDR3 size: 16 residues. CDR1 and CDR2 (germline): MNHEY, SMNVEV (reference sequence). Trimming pared 6 bases from V and 4 bases from J, leaving 21 bases between. The CDR3 loop reads CASSPITGTPRYGYTY. The CDR3 DNA is TGTGCCAGCAGCCCGATCACAGGAACTCCTCGCTATGGCTACACCTAC.

In DNA, the CDR3 is TGCAGTGCTAGAGTCCCGGGACAGGGTTCTGGGGCCAACGTCCTGACTTTC. This codes for CSARVPGQGSGANVLTF. This chain links TRBV20-1 with TRBJ2-6; the match to TRBD1 covers 9 bases. This CDR3 spans 17 amino acids. The trim removed 1 base at V and 1 base at J, leaving 5 bases unmatched. Germline V lookup: CDR1 DFQATT, CDR2 SNEGSKA (reference sequence).

This rearrangement joins TRBV11-2 to TRBJ1-1; no clear D. Germline CDR1 SGHAT, CDR2 FQNNGV. This CDR3 contains 12 residues. Trimming stripped 1 base from V and 7 bases from J, with 7 bases between. The CDR3, as DNA: TGTGCCAGCAGCTTAGCCCTCCGTGAAGCTTTCTTT. Its protein is CASSLALREAFF.

The V gene is TRBV12-3 or TRBV12-4, the J gene TRBJ1-1, with 8 bases identical to TRBD1. The CDR3 sequence is 15 residues long. Trimming took 3 bases from V and 2 from J; bases not matched to a gene: 5. CDR3 loop: CASSLAGGGNTEAFF. In DNA form, the CDR3 reads TGTGCCAGCAGTTTGGCAGGGGGCGGAAACACTGAAGCTTTCTTT.

In its sample, this clonotype was seen a few times. The chain recombines TRBV20-1 with TRBJ1-1; D call uncertain. Germline lookup yields CDR1 DFQATT and CDR2 SNEGSKA (reference sequence). V was trimmed by 0 bases and J by 0 bases, leaving 11 bases between them. This CDR3 is 15 amino acids long. In nucleotides, the CDR3 is TGCAGTGCTAGAGATATGATCCTTATGAACACTGAAGCTTTCTTT. Protein: CSARDMILMNTEAFF.

This clonotype appeared a few times. The chain has TRBV24-1 and TRBJ2-1; a weak D match, TRBD2 (5 bases). Trimming removed 3 bases at V and 1 base at J, with 9 bases between. From germline, CDR1 is KGHDR and CDR2 SFDVKD. The CDR3 contains 15 residues. CDR3 amino acids: CATSDGPGSYNEQFF. The CDR3 DNA reads as TGTGCCACCAGTGATGGGCCGGGATCCTACAATGAGCAGTTCTTC.

The chain carries TRBV12-3 or TRBV12-4 and TRBJ1-1; D remains ambiguous. The ends were cut back, 1 base at V and 2 bases at J, with 11 bases in the middle. The CDR3 covers 15 residues. CDR3 bases: TGTGCCAGCAGTTTAGGGGCAGCCTACAACACTGAAGCTTTCTTT. Amino acid sequence: CASSLGAAYNTEAFF.

The chain has TRBV11-2 and TRBJ2-7, with D uncertain. Deletions cut 2 bases from V and 2 bases from J, with 13 bases between. Looked up from germline, CDR1 is SGHAT and CDR2 is FQNNGV. The CDR3 totals 15 residues. Written as DNA, the CDR3 is TGTGCCAGCAGCTTAAGTCCCAACGGAGCCTACGAGCAGTACTTC. Translated: CASSLSPNGAYEQYF.